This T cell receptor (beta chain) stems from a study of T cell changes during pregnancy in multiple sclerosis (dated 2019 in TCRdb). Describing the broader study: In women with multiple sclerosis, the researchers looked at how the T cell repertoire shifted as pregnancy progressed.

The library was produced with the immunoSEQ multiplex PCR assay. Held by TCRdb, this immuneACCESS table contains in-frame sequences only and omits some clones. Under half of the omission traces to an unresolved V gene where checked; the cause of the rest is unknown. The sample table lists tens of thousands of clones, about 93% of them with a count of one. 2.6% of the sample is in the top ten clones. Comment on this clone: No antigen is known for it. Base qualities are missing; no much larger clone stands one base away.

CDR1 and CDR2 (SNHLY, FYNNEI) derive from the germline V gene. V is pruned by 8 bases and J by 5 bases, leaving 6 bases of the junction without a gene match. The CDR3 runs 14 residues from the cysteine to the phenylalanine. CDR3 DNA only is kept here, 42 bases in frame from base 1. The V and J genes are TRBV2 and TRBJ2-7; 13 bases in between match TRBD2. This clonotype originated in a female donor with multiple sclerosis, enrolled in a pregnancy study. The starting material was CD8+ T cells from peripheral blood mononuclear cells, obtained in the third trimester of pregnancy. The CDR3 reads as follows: CASCGLAGAHEQYF. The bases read TGTGCCAGCTGCGGACTAGCGGGAGCCCACGAGCAGTACTTC.